This T cell receptor (beta chain) originates from a study of shared clonotypes between healthy human individuals (TCRdb year 2020). Context from the whole study: The cohort included a few men and a couple of women between 18 and 49 years of age. Each donor's leukapheresis produced roughly between roughly 0.94 and 9.5 billion PBMCs. To increase sequencing depth and limit assay-specific biases, TCR repertoire library preparation and sequencing were carried out by different laboratories using diverse techniques. To estimate repertoire size and how much clonotypes are shared between individuals, the study performed deep sequencing of blood TCR repertoires from about 5 healthy adults. For each donor, CD4 naive and CD4 memory were each run on three plates, CD8 naive on two plates, and CD8 memory on one plate.

Healthy HIV-negative adults with no recently reported acute infections or vaccinations were included as donors. Every donor was a Caucasian adult residing in Nashville, Tennessee, USA. Magnetic negative selection was used to enrich CD4+ T cells, after which naive cells were positively selected on CD45RA and the negative fraction became the memory subset. After blood collection by leukapheresis, PBMCs were isolated using Ficoll-Histopaque density gradient centrifugation and then cryopreserved in the vapor phase of liquid nitrogen. Analytical flow cytometry was used to check the purity and quantity of every magnetically sorted T cell population. From each sorted fraction, genomic DNA was isolated and quantified by UV absorbance on a Nanodrop 2000c. Beyond this particular receptor, the publication reports: Because the study included only a small number of donors, the genetic and exposure-history diversity represented was limited. Even with the large sequencing depth, rarefaction of the sorted-subset datasets indicated that sequencing was incomplete. Across a few donors, roughly 5.4% of naive CD4, around 3.3% of naive CD8, approximately 2.5% of memory CD4, and 0.3% to 0.45% of memory CD8 clonotypes were shared. Larger estimated clonotype richness was generally found for naive subsets than for memory subsets. Pairwise subsampling led to the expectation that sequencing depth would affect the degree of clonotype sharing among donors. Clonotypes shared by all four sorted-subset donors showed higher generation probabilities than non-shared clonotypes. Sampling was restricted to blood, and TCR repertoires in tissue are likely to differ from TCR repertoires in blood.

Using the deep immunoSEQ assay, multiplex PCR amplified TCR CDR3 regions from genomic DNA. Extracted genomic DNA from each cell subset was distributed evenly across all wells of several immunoSEQ 96-well plates, and each plate was treated as a replicate. For sorted subsets, each replicate PCR was loaded with 150 to 250 ng genomic DNA, equivalent to some 31,000 T cell genomes. Purified libraries were quantified with a Qubit 3.0 fluorometer, sized on a Bioanalyzer 2100, and re-quantified with the KAPA Library Quantification kit. Every immunoSEQ 96-well plate was sequenced on a dedicated single-read 150-cycle Illumina NextSeq 550 flow cell. The study's processing was this. Because the immunoSEQ output included only junctional sequences and no quality scores, the filtering could not be the same as the filtering used for full-length reads. To assign V/J genes and CDR3, sequences were annotated against IMGT germline references using PyIR, a Python wrapper for IgBLAST v1.9. Reads were removed for weak V/J assignments (E-value above 1e-6), missing CDR3, stop codons, out-of-frame junctions, or ambiguous translated residues. V3J clonotypes were defined as sequences sharing the same inferred V gene, J gene, and CDR3 amino acid sequence. To compute the percentage overlap between repertoires, the number of shared unique clonotypes was divided by the size of the smaller repertoire. Repertoire richness was assessed with RTK rarefaction, the Chao1 estimator, and Recon v2.1 estimates of unobserved clonotypes. For all TCRbeta clonotypes obtained by the gDNA method from several donors, generation probabilities were computed with OLGA. In its TCRdb copy, this immuneACCESS table keeps in-frame sequences only and misses some clones. Where compared with another copy, unresolved V genes explain less than half of these, and the others have no known cause. That table supplies the V and J calls and clone size; D and trimming were determined from the DNA. This sample lists around 1,100,000 clones; 70% to 80% were detected once. Together, the top ten hold approximately 0.9% of the sample.

Including cysteine and phenylalanine, the CDR3 has 13 amino acids. Only CDR3 DNA is held: 39 bases, read in frame from base 1. The germline V gene supplies CDR1 SGHRS and CDR2 YFSETQ. V and J are trimmed by 4 bases and 6 bases, and the gene matches miss 6 bases of the junction. On this clone: The antigen it recognizes is unknown. Base qualities are not provided; no much larger clone lies one nucleotide away.

The origin of this receptor is a man aged 18-30 years in good health. Some clones in this sample may be carry-over from other donors' samples. The chain is assembled from TRBV5-1 and TRBJ2-7; TRBD1 matches 8 bases in the middle. The specimen was memory CD4+ T cells from PBMCs. The sample's cell subset or site label, decoded: CD45RA-negative fraction. The nucleotides are TGCGCCAGCAGCCAGACAGGGGTCGGCGAGCAGTACTTC. Translated, it gives CASSQTGVGEQYF.